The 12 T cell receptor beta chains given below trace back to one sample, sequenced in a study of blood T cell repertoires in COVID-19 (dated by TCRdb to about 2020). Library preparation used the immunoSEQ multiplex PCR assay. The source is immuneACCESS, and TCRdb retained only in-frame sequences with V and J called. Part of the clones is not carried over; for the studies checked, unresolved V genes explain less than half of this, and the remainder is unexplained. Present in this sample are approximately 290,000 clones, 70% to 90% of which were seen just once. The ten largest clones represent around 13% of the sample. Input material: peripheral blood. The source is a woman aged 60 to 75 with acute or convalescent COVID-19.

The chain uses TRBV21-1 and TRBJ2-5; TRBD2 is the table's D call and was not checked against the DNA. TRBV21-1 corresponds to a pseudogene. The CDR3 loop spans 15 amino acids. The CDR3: CASSKQTSGTVTQYF. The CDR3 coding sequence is TGTGCCAGCAGCAAACAGACTAGCGGGACGGTGACCCAGTACTTC.

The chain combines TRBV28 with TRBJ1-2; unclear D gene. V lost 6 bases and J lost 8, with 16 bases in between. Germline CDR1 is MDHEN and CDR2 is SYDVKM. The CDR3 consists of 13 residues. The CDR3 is CASRGVWEEGYTF. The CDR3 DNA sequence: TGTGCCAGCAGGGGTGTTTGGGAGGAGGGCTACACCTTC.

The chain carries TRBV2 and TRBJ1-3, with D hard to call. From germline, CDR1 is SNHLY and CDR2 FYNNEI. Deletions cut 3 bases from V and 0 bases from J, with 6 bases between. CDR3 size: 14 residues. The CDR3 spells CASSDGSSGNTIYF. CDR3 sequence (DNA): TGTGCCAGCAGTGATGGCAGCTCTGGAAACACCATATATTTT. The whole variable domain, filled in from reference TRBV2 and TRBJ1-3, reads EPEVTQTPSHQVTQMGQEVILRCVPISNHLYFYWYRQILGQKVEFLVSFYNNEISEKSEIFDDQFSVERPDGSNFTLKIRSTKLEDSAMYFCASSDGSSGNTIYFGEGSWLTVV.

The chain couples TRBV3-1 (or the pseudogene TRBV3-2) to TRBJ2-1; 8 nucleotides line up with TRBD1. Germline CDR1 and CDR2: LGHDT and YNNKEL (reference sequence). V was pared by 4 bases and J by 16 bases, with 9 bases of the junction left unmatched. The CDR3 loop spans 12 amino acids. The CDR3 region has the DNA TGTGCCAGCAGCCTTCCCCCAGGGGGCCGTTTCTTC. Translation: CASSLPPGGRFF.

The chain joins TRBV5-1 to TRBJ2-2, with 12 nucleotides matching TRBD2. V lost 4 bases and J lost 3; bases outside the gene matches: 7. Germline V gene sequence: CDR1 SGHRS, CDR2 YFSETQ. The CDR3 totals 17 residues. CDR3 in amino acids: CASSIGTSGRHTGELFF. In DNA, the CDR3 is TGCGCCAGCAGCATCGGGACTAGCGGGCGTCACACCGGGGAGCTGTTTTTT.

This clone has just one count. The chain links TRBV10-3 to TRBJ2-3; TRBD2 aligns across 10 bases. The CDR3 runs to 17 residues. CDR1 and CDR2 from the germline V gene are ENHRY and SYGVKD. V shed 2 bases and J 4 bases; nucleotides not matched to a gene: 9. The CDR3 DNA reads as TGTGCCATCAGTGAGGGTCCAGCGGGAGGGCCAGCAGATACGCAGTATTTT. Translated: CAISEGPAGGPADTQYF.

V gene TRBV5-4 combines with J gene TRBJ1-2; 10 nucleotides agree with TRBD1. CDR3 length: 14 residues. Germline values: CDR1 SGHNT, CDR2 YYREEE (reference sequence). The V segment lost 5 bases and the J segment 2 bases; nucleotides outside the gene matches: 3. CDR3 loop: CASRQTGGNYGYTF. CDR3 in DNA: TGTGCCAGCAGACAGACAGGGGGCAACTATGGCTACACCTTC.

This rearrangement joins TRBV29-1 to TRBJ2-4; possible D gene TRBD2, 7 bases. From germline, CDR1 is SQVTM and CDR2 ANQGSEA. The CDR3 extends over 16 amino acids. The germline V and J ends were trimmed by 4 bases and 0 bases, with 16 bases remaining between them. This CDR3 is CSVVGGGPLAKNIQYF. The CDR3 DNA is TGCAGCGTTGTTGGGGGGGGGCCCCTAGCCAAAAACATTCAGTACTTC.

The DNA of the CDR3 is TGTGCCAGTAGTATTCTAGCGGGAGTCAATGAGCAGTTCTTC. Translating it yields CASSILAGVNEQFF. The V and J genes are TRBV19 and TRBJ2-1; TRBD2 matches at 10 bases. Germline V gene sequence: CDR1 LNHDA, CDR2 SQIVND (reference sequence). V lost 3 bases, J lost 6 bases, and 2 bases stayed unmatched. The CDR3 has 14 residues.

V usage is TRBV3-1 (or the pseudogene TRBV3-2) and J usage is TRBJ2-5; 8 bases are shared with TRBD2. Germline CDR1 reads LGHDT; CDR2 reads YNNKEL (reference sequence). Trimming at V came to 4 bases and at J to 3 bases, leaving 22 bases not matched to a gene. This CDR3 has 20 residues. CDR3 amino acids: CASSPLTGGPGIVYEETQYF. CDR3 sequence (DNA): TGTGCCAGCAGCCCCCTGACGGGAGGGCCGGGGATTGTGTACGAAGAGACCCAGTACTTC.

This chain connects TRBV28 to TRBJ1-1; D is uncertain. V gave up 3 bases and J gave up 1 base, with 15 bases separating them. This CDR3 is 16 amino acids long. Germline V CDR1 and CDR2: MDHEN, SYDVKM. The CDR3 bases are TGTGCCAGCAGTTTGAACCTGAAACAGCCGAACACTGAAGCTTTCTTT. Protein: CASSLNLKQPNTEAFF.

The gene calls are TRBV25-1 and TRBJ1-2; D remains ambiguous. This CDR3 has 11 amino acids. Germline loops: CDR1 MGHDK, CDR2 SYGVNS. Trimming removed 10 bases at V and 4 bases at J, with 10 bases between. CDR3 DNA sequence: TGTGCCACGGTAAACGGCTATGGCTACACCTTC. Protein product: CATVNGYGYTF.